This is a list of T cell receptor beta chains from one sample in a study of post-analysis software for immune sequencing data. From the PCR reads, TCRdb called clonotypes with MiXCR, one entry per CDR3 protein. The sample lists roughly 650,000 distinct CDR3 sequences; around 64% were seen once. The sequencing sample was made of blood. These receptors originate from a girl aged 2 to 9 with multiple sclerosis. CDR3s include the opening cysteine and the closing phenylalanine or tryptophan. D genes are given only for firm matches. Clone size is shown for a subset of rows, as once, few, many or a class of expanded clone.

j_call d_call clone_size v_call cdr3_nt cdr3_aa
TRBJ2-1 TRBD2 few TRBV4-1 TGCGCCAGCAGTCAGGCTAGCGGGAGATTGTCCTACAATGAGCAGTTCTTC CASSQASGRLSYNEQFF
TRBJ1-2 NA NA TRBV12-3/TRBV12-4 TGTGCCAGCAGCTGGGGGAGACAGTCCTATGGCTACACCTTC CASSWGRQSYGYTF
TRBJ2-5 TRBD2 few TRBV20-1 TGCAGTGCTAGACGGACTAGCGGGGGGGCGGGGACCCAGTACTTC CSARRTSGGAGTQYF
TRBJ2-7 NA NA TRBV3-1 TGTGCCAGCAGTCTTTCTCAAATGACAGGACGCGAGCAGTACTTC CASSLSQMTGREQYF
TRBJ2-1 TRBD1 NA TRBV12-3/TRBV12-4 TGTGCCAGTGGGAACTCCGGGACAGGCCCCAATGAGCAGTTCTTC CASGNSGTGPNEQFF
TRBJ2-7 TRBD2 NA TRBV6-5 TGTGCCAGCAGTTTGGTATCGGGACTAGCGACCTACGAGCAGTACTTC CASSLVSGLATYEQYF
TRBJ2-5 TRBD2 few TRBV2 TGTGCCAGCAATACCGGGACTAGCTTCGGAGAGACCCAGTACTTC CASNTGTSFGETQYF
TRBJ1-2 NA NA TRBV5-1 TGCGCCAGCAGCTTGGCGGCAGGGGACATTGGCTACACCTTC CASSLAAGDIGYTF
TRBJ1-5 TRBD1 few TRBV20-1 TGCAGTGCTAGAGAAACAGGGGCTCAGCCCCAGCATTTT CSARETGAQPQHF
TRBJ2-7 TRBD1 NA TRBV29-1 TGCAGCGTCGCAACCGGGACAGGGCCCTCCGAGCAGTACTTC CSVATGTGPSEQYF
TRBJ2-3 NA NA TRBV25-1 TGTGCCAGCAGTGATAGACTTGTGGGGAGGGATACGCAGTATTTT CASSDRLVGRDTQYF
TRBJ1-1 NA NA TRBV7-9 TGTGCCAGCAGCTTAGCGGTGGGGGCTGAAGCTTTCTTT CASSLAVGAEAFF
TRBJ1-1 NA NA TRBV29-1 TGCAGCGTTTGCGCAGGGGCGAGCACTGAAGCTTTCTTT CSVCAGASTEAFF
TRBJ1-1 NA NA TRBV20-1 TGCAGTGCTAGGGTCGGGGGGCCGAGGACTGAAGCTTTCTTT CSARVGGPRTEAFF
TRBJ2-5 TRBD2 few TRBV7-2 TGTGCCAGCAGCTACATCGACCCGGACGTCGGGGGGTACCAAGAGACCCAGTACTTC CASSYIDPDVGGYQETQYF
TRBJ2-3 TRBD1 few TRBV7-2 TGTGCCAGCACCCAGGGGGACCGCACAGATACGCAGTATTTT CASTQGDRTDTQYF
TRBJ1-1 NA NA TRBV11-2 TGTGCCAGCAGCTTAGTGGAGGGTAGGACTGAAGCTTTCTTT CASSLVEGRTEAFF
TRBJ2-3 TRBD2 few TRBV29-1 TGCAGTTACCGGACTAGCGGGACCCGCACAGATACGCAGTATTTT CSYRTSGTRTDTQYF
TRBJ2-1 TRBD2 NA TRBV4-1 TGCGCCAGCAGCCAAGTACCTGGGACTAGCGGGAGATTACGTGGGAATGAGCAGTTCTTC CASSQVPGTSGRLRGNEQFF
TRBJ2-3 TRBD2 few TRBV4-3 TGCGCCAGCAGCCAAGATAGGCTAGCGGGGGGGGCTACCACAGATACGCAGTATTTT CASSQDRLAGGATTDTQYF
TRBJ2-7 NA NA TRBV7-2 TGTGCCACCGAACAGGGCAACGAGCAGTACTTC CATEQGNEQYF
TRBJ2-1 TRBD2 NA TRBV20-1 TGCAGTGCTAGTTTAGCGGGAGCGCTCCTTAGCAATGAGCAGTTCTTC CSASLAGALLSNEQFF
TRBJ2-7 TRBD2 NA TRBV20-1 TGCAGTGCGGTAATCTCGGGACTAGCGGGAGTAAGAGAGACCCGGTACTTC CSAVISGLAGVRETRYF
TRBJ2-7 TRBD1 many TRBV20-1 TGCAGTGCATCGGACAGGGGGGTTGAGCAGTACTTC CSASDRGVEQYF
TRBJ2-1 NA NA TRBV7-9 TGTGCCAGCAGCCCCCCATACCGAAATAGCCCCTACAATGAGCAGTTCTTC CASSPPYRNSPYNEQFF
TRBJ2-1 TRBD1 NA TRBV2 TGTGCCAGCAGAAGGACAGGACTTAATGAGCAGTTCTTC CASRRTGLNEQFF